These T cell receptor beta chains were read from a single sample in a study of blood T cell repertoires in COVID-19. The method was immunoSEQ multiplex PCR; TCRdb's version includes in-frame clones alone and lacks a portion of them. The profile covers about 190,000 clones, with more than 75% appearing a single time and 17% taken by the ten largest. Sequencing input: PBMCs or T cells enriched from blood (not recorded which). These receptors originate from a woman in her fifties or sixties with acute COVID-19. CDR3s include the opening cysteine and the closing phenylalanine or tryptophan. D genes are given only for firm matches. Expanded clones get a size class; other rows say once, few or many, or leave the size out.

>-|TRBJ1-1|TRBV30|-
CAWSVSRNTEAFF
TGTGCCTGGAGTGTGTCGAGGAACACTGAAGCTTTCTTT
>TRBD1|TRBJ2-2|TRBV6-5|-
CASSYPRTGEVGELFF
TGTGCCAGCAGTTACCCAAGGACAGGGGAGGTCGGGGAGCTGTTTTTT
>-|TRBJ2-2|TRBV10-2|-
CASFQVDTGELFF
TGCGCCAGCTTCCAGGTGGACACCGGGGAGCTGTTTTTT
>TRBD1|TRBJ1-4|TRBV3-1/TRBV3-2|few
CASSPGQGQGVEKLFF
TGTGCCAGCAGCCCAGGACAGGGACAGGGTGTTGAAAAACTGTTTTTT
>-|TRBJ2-3|TRBV7-3|-
CASSLLTPPDTQYF
TGTGCCAGCAGCTTACTGACTCCCCCAGATACGCAGTATTTT
>TRBD1|TRBJ1-2|TRBV18|-
CASSPLPGQGNGYTF
TGTGCCAGCTCACCTTTACCGGGACAGGGGAATGGCTACACCTTC
>-|TRBJ2-1|TRBV2|-
CASTTSQGYNEQFF
TGTGCCAGCACCACATCCCAGGGATACAATGAGCAGTTCTTC
>-|TRBJ1-3|TRBV4-2|many
CASSQGDAGNTIYF
TGTGCCAGCAGCCAAGGCGATGCGGGAAACACCATATATTTT
>-|TRBJ2-3|TRBV2|-
CASKREAGRTDTQYF
TGTGCCAGCAAGAGGGAGGCCGGGAGAACAGATACGCAGTATTTT
>-|TRBJ1-4|TRBV15|-
CATSRDGGAGNEKLFF
TGTGCCACCAGCAGAGATGGGGGGGCGGGGAATGAAAAACTGTTTTTT
>TRBD1|TRBJ1-3|TRBV10-1|few
CATTGQSSGNTIYF
TGCGCCACTACGGGACAGAGCTCTGGAAACACCATATATTTT
>TRBD2|TRBJ2-2|TRBV19|once
CASSISGGGGELFF
TGTGCCAGTAGCATTAGCGGGGGTGGCGGGGAGCTGTTTTTT
>-|TRBJ1-5|TRBV2|-
CASSGDTVSNQPQHF
TGTGCCAGCAGTGGGGACACAGTTAGCAATCAGCCCCAGCATTTT
>TRBD1|TRBJ1-2|TRBV5-1|-
CASSEGQGLYGYTF
TGCGCCAGCAGCGAAGGACAGGGCCTTTATGGCTACACCTTC
>-|TRBJ1-1|TRBV3-1/TRBV3-2|-
CASSQDSGIGTEAFF
TGTGCCAGCAGCCAAGATTCGGGTATTGGGACTGAAGCTTTCTTT
>TRBD2|TRBJ2-1|TRBV5-6|-
CASSSTSESSYNEQFF
TGTGCCAGCAGCTCAACTAGCGAGAGCTCCTACAATGAGCAGTTCTTC
>TRBD1|TRBJ2-6|TRBV2|-
CASSGQGTANRGANVLTF
TGTGCCAGCAGTGGCCAGGGGACAGCGAACAGGGGGGCCAACGTCCTGACTTTC
>-|TRBJ1-6|TRBV5-4|-
CATHVGVVGSPLHF
TGTGCCACCCATGTCGGGGTAGTGGGTTCACCCCTCCACTTT
>-|TRBJ2-2|TRBV5-1|-
CASSTSDSRNSGELFF
TGCGCCAGCAGCACCTCGGACAGCAGAAATTCGGGGGAGCTGTTTTTT
>TRBD1|TRBJ2-3|TRBV7-3|-
CASSIRGTGLGTDTQYF
TGTGCCAGCAGCATTAGGGGGACAGGGTTGGGGACAGATACGCAGTATTTT
>TRBD1|TRBJ1-1|TRBV7-8|few
CASSLALQGAGGAFF
TGTGCCAGCAGCTTAGCGCTACAGGGGGCGGGTGGCGCTTTCTTT
>TRBD1|TRBJ1-1|TRBV7-3|-
CASSLGTGVDTEAFF
TGTGCCAGCAGCCTAGGGACAGGGGTGGATACTGAAGCTTTCTTT
>TRBD1|TRBJ2-3|TRBV9|-
CASSVDQGDTDTQYF
TGTGCCAGCAGCGTAGACCAGGGGGACACAGATACGCAGTATTTT
>-|TRBJ1-1|TRBV28|-
CASSLSGLSRNTEAFF
TGTGCCAGCAGTTTAAGCGGGTTGAGTAGGAACACTGAAGCTTTCTTT
>-|TRBJ1-1|TRBV30|few
CAWRSGGRNTEAFF
TGTGCCTGGAGGAGCGGGGGGAGGAACACTGAAGCTTTCTTT
>-|TRBJ1-6|TRBV27|-
CASSFRGPRSPLHF
TGTGCCAGCAGTTTCAGGGGCCCCCGATCACCCCTCCACTTT
>TRBD1|TRBJ1-5|TRBV4-1|-
CASSQGTGGNQPQHF
TGCGCCAGCAGCCAAGGGACAGGGGGCAATCAGCCCCAGCATTTT
>TRBD1|TRBJ1-3|TRBV5-4|-
CASSLGDRVRGNTIYF
TGTGCCAGCAGCTTGGGGGACAGGGTGCGTGGAAACACCATATATTTT
>TRBD1|TRBJ1-4|TRBV7-2|-
CASTKDRGSEKLFF
TGTGCCAGCACCAAAGACAGGGGGTCTGAAAAACTGTTTTTT
>TRBD1|TRBJ2-1|TRBV5-1|-
CASSPDREQNEQFF
TGCGCCAGCAGCCCGGACAGGGAACAAAATGAGCAGTTCTTC
>TRBD1|TRBJ1-1|TRBV5-1|once
CASSWGQIVTEAFF
TGCGCCAGTTCGTGGGGACAGATTGTCACTGAAGCTTTCTTT
>-|TRBJ1-5|TRBV7-8|once
CASSGGLSNQPQHF
TGTGCCAGCAGCGGCGGGCTTTCCAATCAGCCCCAGCATTTT
>-|TRBJ2-2|TRBV18|-
CASSPLGGSTGELFF
TGTGCCAGCTCACCACTAGGGGGATCCACCGGGGAGCTGTTTTTT
>TRBD1|TRBJ1-4|TRBV5-1|-
CASSFRGEGEKLFF
TGCGCCAGCAGCTTCAGGGGGGAAGGTGAAAAACTGTTTTTT
>TRBD1|TRBJ1-2|TRBV5-6|-
CASSFDRGGGYTF
TGTGCCAGCAGCTTTGACAGGGGAGGCGGCTACACCTTC
>-|TRBJ2-2|TRBV18|-
CASSPEQGPGELFF
TGTGCCAGCTCACCGGAACAGGGTCCCGGGGAGCTGTTTTTT
>-|TRBJ1-1|TRBV18|-
CASSPLKPGGTEAFF
TGTGCCAGCTCACCACTTAAGCCCGGCGGCACTGAAGCTTTCTTT
>-|TRBJ2-3|TRBV7-3|-
CASSPNGATTDTQYF
TGTGCCAGCAGCCCCAATGGGGCTACCACAGATACGCAGTATTTT
>-|TRBJ2-1|TRBV19|few
CASSGTVSYNEQFF
TGTGCCAGTAGTGGAACAGTCTCCTACAATGAGCAGTTCTTC
>TRBD1|TRBJ1-2|TRBV19|-
CATQSRAGGAYGYTF
TGTGCCACTCAGAGTCGTGCAGGGGGCGCCTATGGCTACACCTTC
>-|TRBJ1-6|TRBV3-1/TRBV3-2|-
CASSHQGLMDNSPLHF
TGTGCCAGCAGCCATCAGGGGTTAATGGATAATTCACCCCTCCACTTT
>TRBD2|TRBJ2-3|TRBV9|-
CASSVGGLAGSREYF
TGTGCCAGCAGCGTAGGAGGACTAGCGGGGTCCAGGGAGTATTTT
>-|TRBJ2-4|TRBV15|-
CATSTEAKNIQYF
TGTGCCACCAGCACCGAGGCCAAAAACATTCAGTACTTC
>TRBD2|TRBJ2-5|TRBV7-8|once
CASSFEAGDSLETQYF
TGTGCCAGCAGCTTCGAAGCGGGGGACTCTCTAGAGACCCAGTACTTC